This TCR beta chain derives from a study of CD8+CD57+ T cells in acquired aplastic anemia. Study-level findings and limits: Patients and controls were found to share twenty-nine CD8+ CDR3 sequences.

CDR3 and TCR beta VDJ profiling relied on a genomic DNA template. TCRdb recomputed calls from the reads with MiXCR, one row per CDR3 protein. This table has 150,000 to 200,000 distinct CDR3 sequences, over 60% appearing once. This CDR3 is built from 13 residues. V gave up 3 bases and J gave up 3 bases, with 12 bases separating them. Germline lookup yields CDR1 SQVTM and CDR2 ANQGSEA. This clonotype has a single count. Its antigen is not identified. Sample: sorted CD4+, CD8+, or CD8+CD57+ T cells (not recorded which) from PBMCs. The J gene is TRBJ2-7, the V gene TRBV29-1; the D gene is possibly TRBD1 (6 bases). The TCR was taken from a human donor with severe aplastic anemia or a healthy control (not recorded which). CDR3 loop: CSVDLGRGYEQYF. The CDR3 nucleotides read TGCAGCGTTGATTTAGGCAGGGGCTACGAGCAGTACTTC.